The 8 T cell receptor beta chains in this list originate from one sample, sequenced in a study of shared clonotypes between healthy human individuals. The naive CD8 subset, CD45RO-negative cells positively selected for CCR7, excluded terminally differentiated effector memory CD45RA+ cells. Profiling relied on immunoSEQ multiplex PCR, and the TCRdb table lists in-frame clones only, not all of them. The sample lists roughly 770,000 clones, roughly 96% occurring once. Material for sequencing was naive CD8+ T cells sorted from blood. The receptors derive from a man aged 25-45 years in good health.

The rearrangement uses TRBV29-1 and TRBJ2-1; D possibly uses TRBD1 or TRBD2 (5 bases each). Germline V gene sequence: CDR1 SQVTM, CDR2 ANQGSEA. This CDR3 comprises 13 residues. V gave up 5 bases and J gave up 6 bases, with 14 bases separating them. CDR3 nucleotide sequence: TGCAGCGTTCGAAGCTCAGGGAGCAATGAGCAGTTCTTC. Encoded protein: CSVRSSGSNEQFF.

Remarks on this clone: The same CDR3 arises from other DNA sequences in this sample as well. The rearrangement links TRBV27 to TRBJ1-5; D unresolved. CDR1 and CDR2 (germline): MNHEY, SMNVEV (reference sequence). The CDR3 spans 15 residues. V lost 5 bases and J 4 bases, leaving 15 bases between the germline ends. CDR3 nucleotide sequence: TGTGCCAGCAGTCCGCGCTGGGGAGGTAATCAGCCCCAGCATTTT. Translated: CASSPRWGGNQPQHF.

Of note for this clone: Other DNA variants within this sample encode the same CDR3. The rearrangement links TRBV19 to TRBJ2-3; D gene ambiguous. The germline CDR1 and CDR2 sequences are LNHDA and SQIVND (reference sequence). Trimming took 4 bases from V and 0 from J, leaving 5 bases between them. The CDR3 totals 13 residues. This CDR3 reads CASSSSSTDTQYF. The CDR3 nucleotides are TGTGCCAGTAGTAGCAGCAGCACAGATACGCAGTATTTT.

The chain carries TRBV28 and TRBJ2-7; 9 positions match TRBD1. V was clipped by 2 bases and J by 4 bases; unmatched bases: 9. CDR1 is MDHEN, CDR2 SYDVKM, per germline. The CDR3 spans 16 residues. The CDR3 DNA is TGTGCCAGCAGTTTAGCCCACTACAGGGGGCGGTACGAGCAGTACTTC. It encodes CASSLAHYRGRYEQYF.

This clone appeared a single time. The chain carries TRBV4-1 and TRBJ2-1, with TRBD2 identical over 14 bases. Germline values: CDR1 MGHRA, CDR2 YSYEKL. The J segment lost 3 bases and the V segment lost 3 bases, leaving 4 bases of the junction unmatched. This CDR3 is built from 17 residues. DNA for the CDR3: TGCGCCAGCAGCCAGCCGGGACTAGCGGGAGTCTACAATGAGCAGTTCTTC. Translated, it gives CASSQPGLAGVYNEQFF.

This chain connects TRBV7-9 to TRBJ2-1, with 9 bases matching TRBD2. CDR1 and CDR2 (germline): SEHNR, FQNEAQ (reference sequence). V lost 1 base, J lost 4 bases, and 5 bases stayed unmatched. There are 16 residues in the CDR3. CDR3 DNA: TGTGCCAGCAGCTTAGACCTAGCGGGAATATACAATGAGCAGTTCTTC. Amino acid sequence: CASSLDLAGIYNEQFF.

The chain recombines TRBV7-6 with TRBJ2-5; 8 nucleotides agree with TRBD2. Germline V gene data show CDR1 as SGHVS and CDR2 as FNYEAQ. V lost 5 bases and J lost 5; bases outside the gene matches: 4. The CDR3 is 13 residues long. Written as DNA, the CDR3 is TGTGCCAGCAGCGCACGACTAGCGGAGACCCAGTACTTC. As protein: CASSARLAETQYF.

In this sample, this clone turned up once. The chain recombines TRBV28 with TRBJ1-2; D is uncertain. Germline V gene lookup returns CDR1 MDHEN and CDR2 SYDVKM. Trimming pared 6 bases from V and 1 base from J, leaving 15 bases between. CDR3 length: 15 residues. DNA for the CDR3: TGTGCCAGCAGCCTATTTGGGGAAAGTAACTATGGCTACACCTTC. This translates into CASSLFGESNYGYTF.